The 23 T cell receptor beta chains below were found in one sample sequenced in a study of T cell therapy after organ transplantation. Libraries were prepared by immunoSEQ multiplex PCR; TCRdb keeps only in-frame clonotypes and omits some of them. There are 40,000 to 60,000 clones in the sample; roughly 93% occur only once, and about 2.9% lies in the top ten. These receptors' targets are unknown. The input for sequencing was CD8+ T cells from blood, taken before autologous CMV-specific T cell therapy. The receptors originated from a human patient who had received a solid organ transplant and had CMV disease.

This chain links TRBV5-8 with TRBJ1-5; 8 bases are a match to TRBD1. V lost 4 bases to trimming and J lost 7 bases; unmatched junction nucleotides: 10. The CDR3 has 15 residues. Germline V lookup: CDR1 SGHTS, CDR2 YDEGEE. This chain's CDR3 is CASSPPGTGLQPQHF. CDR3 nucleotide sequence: TGTGCCAGCAGCCCCCCCGGGACAGGATTGCAGCCCCAGCATTTT.

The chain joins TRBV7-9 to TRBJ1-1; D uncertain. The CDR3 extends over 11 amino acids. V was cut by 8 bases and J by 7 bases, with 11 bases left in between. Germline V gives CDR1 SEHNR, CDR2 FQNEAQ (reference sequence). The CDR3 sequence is CASLGGGEAFF. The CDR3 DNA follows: TGTGCCAGCCTAGGAGGAGGTGAAGCTTTCTTT.

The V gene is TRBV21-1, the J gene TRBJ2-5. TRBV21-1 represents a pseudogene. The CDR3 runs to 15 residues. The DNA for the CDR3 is TGTGCCAGCAGCAAAGGGGACGAGACCCAAGAGACCCAGTACTTC. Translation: CASSKGDETQETQYF.

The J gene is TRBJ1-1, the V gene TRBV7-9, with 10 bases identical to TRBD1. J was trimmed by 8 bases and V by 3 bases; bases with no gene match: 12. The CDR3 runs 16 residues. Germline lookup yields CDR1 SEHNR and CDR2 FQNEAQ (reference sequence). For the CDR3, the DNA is TGTGCCAGCAGCTTTACGTCCCGGGACAGGGGTTCAGAAGCTTTCTTT. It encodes CASSFTSRDRGSEAFF. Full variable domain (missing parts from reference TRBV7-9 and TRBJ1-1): DTGVSQNPRHKITKRGQNVTFRCDPISEHNRLYWYRQTLGQGPEFLTYFQNEAQLEKSRLLSDRFSAERPKGSFSTLEIQRTEQGDSAMYLCASSFTSRDRGSEAFFGQGTRLTVV.

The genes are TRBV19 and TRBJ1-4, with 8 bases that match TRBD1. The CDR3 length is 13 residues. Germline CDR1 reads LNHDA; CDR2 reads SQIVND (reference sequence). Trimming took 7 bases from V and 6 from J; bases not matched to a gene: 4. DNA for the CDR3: TGTGCCAGTACCTCGACAGGGGATGAAAAACTGTTTTTT. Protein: CASTSTGDEKLFF.

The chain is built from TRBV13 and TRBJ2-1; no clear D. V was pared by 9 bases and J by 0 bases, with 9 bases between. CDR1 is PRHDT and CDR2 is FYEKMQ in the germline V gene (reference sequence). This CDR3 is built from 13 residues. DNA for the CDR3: TGTGCCAGTCAGCTTAGCTCCTACAATGAGCAGTTCTTC. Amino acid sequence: CASQLSSYNEQFF.

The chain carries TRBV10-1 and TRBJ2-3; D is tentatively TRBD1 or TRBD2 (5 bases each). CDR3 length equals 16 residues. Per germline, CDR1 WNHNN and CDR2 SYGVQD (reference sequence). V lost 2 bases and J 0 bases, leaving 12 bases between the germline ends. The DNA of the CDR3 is TGCGCCAGCAGTGAGGAGTTCGGGGCTAGCACAGATACGCAGTATTTT. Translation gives CASSEEFGASTDTQYF.

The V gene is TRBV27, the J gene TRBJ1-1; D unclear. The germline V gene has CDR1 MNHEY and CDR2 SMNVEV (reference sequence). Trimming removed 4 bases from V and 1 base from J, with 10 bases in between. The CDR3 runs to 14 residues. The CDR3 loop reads CASSYRGPNTEAFF. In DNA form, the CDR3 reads TGTGCCAGCAGTTACCGAGGTCCGAACACTGAAGCTTTCTTT.

The CDR3 DNA sequence: TGTGCCAGCAGTCAAGGAAGAAGGGTGAGCACTGAAGCTTTCTTT. Protein product: CASSQGRRVSTEAFF. The genes are TRBV6-5 and TRBJ1-1; D not resolved. The CDR3 is 15 residues long. The V gene lost 5 bases and the J gene lost 4 bases, with 17 bases spanning the gap. From germline, CDR1 is MNHEY and CDR2 SVGAGI.

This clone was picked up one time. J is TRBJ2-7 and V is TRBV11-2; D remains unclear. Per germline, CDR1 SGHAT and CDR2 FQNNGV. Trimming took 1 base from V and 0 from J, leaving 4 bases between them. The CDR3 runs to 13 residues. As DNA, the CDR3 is TGTGCCAGCAGCTTAGCTGGCTCCTACGAGCAGTACTTC. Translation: CASSLAGSYEQYF.

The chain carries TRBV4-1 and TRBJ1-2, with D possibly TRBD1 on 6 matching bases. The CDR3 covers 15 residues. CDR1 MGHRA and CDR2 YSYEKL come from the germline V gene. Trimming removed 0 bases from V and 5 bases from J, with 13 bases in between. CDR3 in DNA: TGCGCCAGCAGCCAAGATCGAGGCAGGGGTTATGGCTACACCTTC. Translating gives CASSQDRGRGYGYTF.

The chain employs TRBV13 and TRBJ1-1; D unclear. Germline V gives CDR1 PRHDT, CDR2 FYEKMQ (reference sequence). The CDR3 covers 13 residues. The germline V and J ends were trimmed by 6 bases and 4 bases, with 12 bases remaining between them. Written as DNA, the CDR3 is TGTGCCAGCAGTGAAAGACCAGCCACTGAAGCTTTCTTT. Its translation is CASSERPATEAFF.

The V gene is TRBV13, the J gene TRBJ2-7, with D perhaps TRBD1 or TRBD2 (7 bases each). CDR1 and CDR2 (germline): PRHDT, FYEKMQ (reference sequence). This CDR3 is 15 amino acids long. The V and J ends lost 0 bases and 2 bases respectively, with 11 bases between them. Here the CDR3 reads CASSLGAGGAYEQYF. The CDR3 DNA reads TGTGCCAGCAGCTTAGGTGCAGGGGGGGCCTACGAGCAGTACTTC.

The CDR3 DNA follows: TGTGCCAGTACGGTCCCAGGTGGCACAGATACGCAGTATTTT. Protein: CASTVPGGTDTQYF. The V call is TRBV19, the J call TRBJ2-3, with D hard to call. Germline CDR1 reads LNHDA; CDR2 reads SQIVND (reference sequence). V gave up 7 bases and J gave up 1 base, with 12 bases separating them. This CDR3 contains 14 residues. The full variable domain, rest sourced from reference TRBV19 and TRBJ2-3, is DGGITQSPKYLFRKEGQNVTLSCEQNLNHDAMYWYRQDPGQGLRLIYYSQIVNDFQKGDIAEGYSVSREKKESFPLTVTSAQKNPTAFYLCASTVPGGTDTQYFGPGTRLTVL.

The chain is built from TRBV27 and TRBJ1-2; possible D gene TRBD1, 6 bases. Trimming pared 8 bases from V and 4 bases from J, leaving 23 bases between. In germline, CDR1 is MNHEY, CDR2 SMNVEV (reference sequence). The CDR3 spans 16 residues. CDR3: CASGGAILGRGYGYTF. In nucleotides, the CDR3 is TGTGCCAGCGGGGGGGCAATCCTTGGTCGGGGCTATGGCTACACCTTC.

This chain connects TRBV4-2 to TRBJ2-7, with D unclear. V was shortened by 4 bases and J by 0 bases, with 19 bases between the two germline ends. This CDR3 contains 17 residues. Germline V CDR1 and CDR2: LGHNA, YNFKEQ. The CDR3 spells CASSPLPSGKNSYEQYF. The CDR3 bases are TGTGCCAGCAGCCCCCTCCCCTCAGGAAAAAACTCCTACGAGCAGTACTTC.

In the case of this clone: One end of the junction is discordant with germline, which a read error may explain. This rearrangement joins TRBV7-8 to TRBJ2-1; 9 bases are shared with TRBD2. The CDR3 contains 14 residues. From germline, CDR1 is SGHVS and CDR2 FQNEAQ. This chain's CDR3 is CASSLAGPRDEQFF. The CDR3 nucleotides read TGTGCCAGCAGCCTAGCGGGGCCTAGGGATGAGCAGTTCTTC.

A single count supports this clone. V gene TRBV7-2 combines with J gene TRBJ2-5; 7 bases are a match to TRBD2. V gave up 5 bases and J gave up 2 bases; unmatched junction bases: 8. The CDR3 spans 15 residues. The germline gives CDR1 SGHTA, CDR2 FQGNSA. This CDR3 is CASSPAGAVQETQYF. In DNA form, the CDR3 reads TGTGCCAGCAGCCCGGCGGGAGCAGTTCAAGAGACCCAGTACTTC.

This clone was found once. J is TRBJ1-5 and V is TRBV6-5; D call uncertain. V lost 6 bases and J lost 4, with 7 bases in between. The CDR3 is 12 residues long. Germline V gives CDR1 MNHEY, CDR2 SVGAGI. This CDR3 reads CASSSLNQPQHF. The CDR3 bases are TGTGCCAGCAGCTCTTTAAATCAGCCCCAGCATTTT.

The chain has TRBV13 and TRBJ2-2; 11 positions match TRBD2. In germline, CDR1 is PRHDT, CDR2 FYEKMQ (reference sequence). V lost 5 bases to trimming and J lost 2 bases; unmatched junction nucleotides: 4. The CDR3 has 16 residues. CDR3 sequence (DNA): TGTGCCAGCAGCCTGGGACTAGCGGCAAACACCGGGGAGCTGTTTTTT. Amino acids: CASSLGLAANTGELFF. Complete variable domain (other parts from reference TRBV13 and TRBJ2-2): AAGVIQSPRHLIKEKRETATLKCYPIPRHDTVYWYQQGPGQDPQFLISFYEKMQSDKGSIPDRFSAQQFSDYHSELNMSSLELGDSALYFCASSLGLAANTGELFFGEGSRLTVL.

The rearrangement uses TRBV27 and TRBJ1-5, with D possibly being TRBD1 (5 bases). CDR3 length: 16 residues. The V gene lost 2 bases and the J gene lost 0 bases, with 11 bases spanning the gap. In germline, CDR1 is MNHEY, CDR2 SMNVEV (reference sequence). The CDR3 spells CASSLRGAVSNQPQHF. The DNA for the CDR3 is TGTGCCAGCAGTTTAAGGGGTGCAGTTAGCAATCAGCCCCAGCATTTT.

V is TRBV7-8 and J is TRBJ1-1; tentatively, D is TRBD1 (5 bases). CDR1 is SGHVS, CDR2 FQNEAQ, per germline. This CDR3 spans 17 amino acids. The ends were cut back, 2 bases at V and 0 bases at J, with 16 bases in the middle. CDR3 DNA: TGTGCCAGCAGCTTATTTCGCATGGGGCAGCTGAACACTGAAGCTTTCTTT. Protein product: CASSLFRMGQLNTEAFF.

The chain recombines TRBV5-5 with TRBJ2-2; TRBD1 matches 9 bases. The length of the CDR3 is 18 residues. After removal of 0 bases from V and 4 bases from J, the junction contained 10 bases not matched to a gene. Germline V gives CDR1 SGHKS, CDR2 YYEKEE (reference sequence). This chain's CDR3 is CASSLADYDRGGTGELFF. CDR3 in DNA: TGTGCCAGCAGCTTGGCGGATTACGACAGGGGGGGCACCGGGGAGCTGTTTTTT.